This TCR delta chain was recovered during a study of γδ T cells in repeated Plasmodium falciparum infection (TCRdb year 2021). Background for the entire study: In the natural-infection arm, Malian children exposed to intense seasonal malaria transmission were enrolled and compared against age and gender matched Australian children. Malian gammadelta TCR repertoires were analysed cross-sectionally in periods with no transmission and longitudinally across episodes of acute febrile malaria. Samples were collected from controlled-infection subjects at baseline, immediately before selected infections, and 21 days after each infection. Using both natural infection in Mali and controlled human malaria infection, the study looked at the way repeated Plasmodium falciparum infection shapes the human gammadelta T cell repertoire. Four or five malaria-naive U.S. adults underwent four controlled human malaria infections by bites from P. falciparum NF54-infected Anopheles stephensi mosquitoes over about 630 days.

For bulk TCR repertoire analysis, Vgamma9/Vdelta2+ and Vdelta2-negative gammadelta T cell populations were flow-sorted out of peripheral blood mononuclear cells. Broader findings and caveats from the paper: Across time and infection, the Vgamma9/Vdelta2+ TCR repertoires showed a highly stable polyclonal makeup, with many TCRgamma sequences overlapping between individuals. Generalizability was limited because the Malian cohort was drawn from a small rural village of predominantly one ethnic group. In Vdelta2-negative, largely Vdelta1+, gammadelta TCR repertoires, repeated controlled infections appeared to drive waves of new clonotype selection. Compared with the repertoires of Australian children, the Vdelta2-negative gammadelta TCR repertoires of Malian children appeared more clonally expanded, less diverse and less shared. Because the controlled-infection cohort was small, analysis of inter-individual variability in gammadelta T cell responses was limited.

CDR1 and CDR2 (TSWWSYY, QGS) derive from the germline V gene. The CDR3 spans 18 residues, from the cysteine through the phenylalanine. The read is trimmed to its CDR3 DNA, 54 bases read in frame from base 1. After removal of 4 bases from V and 0 bases from J, the junction retains 14 bases not matched to a gene. This clone showed up many times. Its binding antigen is unknown. At residue 10, the translated DNA and the protein in TCRdb do not agree; the protein given here is derived from the DNA. Library preparation was by multiplex PCR. Sequenced using an Illumina MiSeq. Each sorted gammadelta T cell sample was sequenced for both the TCR gamma (TRG) and TCR delta (TRD) chains. In the source study's methods: Clonotype tree plots, accumulated frequency of the top 20 clonotypes, diversity index (DI) and D75 metrics were included in the repertoire analyses. In TCRdb, clones were called once more from the public reads by CATT, and rows of identical DNA were later combined. TCRdb, not the original authors, processed these V and J calls. Recorded for this sample are over 45,000 delta-chain clones; roughly 1.6% of them occurred a single time. The top ten clones comprise 8.5% to 10% of the sample.

This TCR was sampled from a pool of human donors (malaria-infected and uninfected, not separated). The chain joins TRDV1 to TRDJ1; the junction holds 7 bases that match TRDD2. Sequenced: gamma-delta T cells from blood. The nucleotides read TGTGCTCTTGGGGTTTCTTCTTTCCTACAGGGGTACACCGATAAACTCATCTTT. Its protein is CALGVSSFLQGYTDKLIF.